The 6 T cell receptor beta chains below were found in one sample sequenced in a study of T cell repertoires in cytomegalovirus infection. One entry per CDR3 protein, called by TCRdb with MiXCR from the reads. The repertoire holds approximately 910,000 distinct CDR3 sequences, with approximately 31% as singletons. These TCRs' antigens remain unknown. The sample here was cultured CD8+ T cells from PBMCs, taken from culture after CMV antigen stimulation. The receptors were sampled from a human donor in good health (CMV status not recorded). Some clones in this sample may be carry-over from other donors' samples.

A few counts support this clonotype. The chain combines TRBV4-1 with TRBJ1-2, with D uncertain. CDR1 is MGHRA, CDR2 YSYEKL, per germline. V lost 0 bases to trimming and J lost 4 bases, with 15 bases between them. CDR3 length: 16 amino acids. CDR3 protein: CASSQDGPEHSYGYTF. CDR3 coding DNA: TGCGCCAGCAGCCAAGATGGTCCGGAACACAGCTATGGCTACACCTTC.

This clonotype was counted many times. The chain couples TRBV7-6 to TRBJ2-7; perhaps TRBD1 as D (6 bases). The V and J ends lost 1 base and 3 bases respectively, with 16 bases between them. Germline V gene lookup returns CDR1 SGHVS and CDR2 FNYEAQ. The CDR3 runs to 16 residues. CDR3 DNA: TGTGCCAGCAGCTTAGAGGAATCAGGGGACAACTACGAGCAGTACTTC. This translates into CASSLEESGDNYEQYF.

The rearrangement joins TRBV27 to TRBJ2-1, with 8 nucleotides matching TRBD2. The CDR3 runs to 15 residues. Germline V lookup: CDR1 MNHEY, CDR2 SMNVEV (reference sequence). V shed 6 bases and J 6 bases; nucleotides not matched to a gene: 10. The CDR3: CASSLSGLASNEQFF. The CDR3, as DNA: TGTGCCAGCAGCCTTTCTGGACTAGCCTCCAATGAGCAGTTCTTC.

This clonotype has at least ten counts. V is TRBV7-8 and J is TRBJ1-1; TRBD1 aligns across 7 bases. The CDR3 consists of 16 residues. Unmatched junction bases numbered 13, after V lost 8 bases and J lost 1 base. Germline CDR1 and CDR2: SGHVS and FQNEAQ. The CDR3 loop reads CASGTGTVPRNTEAFF. CDR3 nucleotides: TGTGCCAGCGGGACCGGGACAGTTCCACGGAACACTGAAGCTTTCTTT. Complete variable domain (other parts from reference TRBV7-8 and TRBJ1-1): GAGVSQSPRYKVAKRGQDVALRCDPISGHVSLFWYQQALGQGPEFLTYFQNEAQLDKSGLPSDRFFAERPEGSVSTLKIQRTQQEDSAVYLCASGTGTVPRNTEAFFGQGTRLTVV.

In nucleotides, the CDR3 is TGTGCCAGCAGCCAACTCGAGCTAGCGGGAGGCGGGGAGCTGTTTTTT. Protein product: CASSQLELAGGGELFF. This chain links TRBV14 with TRBJ2-2, with 11 bases aligning to TRBD2. Losses at the gene ends were 2 bases for V and 7 bases for J; bases not matched to a gene: 6. CDR1 and CDR2 from the germline V gene are SGHDN and FVKESK. This CDR3 has 16 amino acids. Based on the CDR3 plus reference TRBV14 and TRBJ2-2, the full variable domain is EAGVTQFPSHSVIEKGQTVTLRCDPISGHDNLYWYRRVMGKEIKFLLHFVKESKQDESGMPNNRFLAERTGGTYSTLKVQPAELEDSGVYFCASSQLELAGGGELFFGEGSRLTVL.

In the case of this clonotype: Germline and junction disagree at one end, which may indicate a read error. The rearrangement uses TRBV7-9 and TRBJ1-1; no firm D call. CDR1 is SEHNR and CDR2 is FQNEAQ in the germline V gene (reference sequence). The CDR3 contains 12 residues. The DNA of the CDR3 is TGTGCCAACAGCCTAGTGGGCTTCGAAGCTTTCTTT. The encoded protein is CANSLVGFEAFF.